This T cell receptor beta chain appears in the sequencing data of a study of T cells after posttransplantation cyclophosphamide. The method was immunoSEQ multiplex PCR; TCRdb's version includes in-frame clones alone and lacks a portion of them. The sample shows thousands of clones, none of them appearing just once. This clone has more than one count but fewer than ten. Its antigen is still unknown. Treatment was busulfan-fludarabine conditioning, a marrow graft, and cyclophosphamide on days +3 and +4. General study points: Recipient CMV seropositivity and CMV reactivation strongly tracked TRB clonality. Donor CD8+ memory clones often dominated recipient blood repertoires at later times. Blood and skin or GI T cell repertoires showed limited TRB overlap.

This TCR derives from a male patient aged 18-30 years who received an allogeneic stem cell transplant from an unrelated donor, was CMV-positive, and had acute and chronic GVHD. Some T cells may possibly be graft donor cells. This specimen consisted of PBMCs, obtained after allogeneic stem cell transplant with posttransplant cyclophosphamide.

CDR3 coding DNA: TGTGCCAGCAGTTGGAGGGGGCACCACACCGGGGAGCTGTTTTTT. It translates to CASSWRGHHTGELFF. The genes are TRBV6-1 and TRBJ2-2, with D possibly TRBD1 on 7 matching bases. CDR3 size: 15 residues. The germline V gene encodes CDR1 MNHNS and CDR2 SASEGT. Between the trimmed V and J ends, which lost 5 bases and 3 bases, there was a span of 13 bases.